This T cell receptor (beta chain) was recovered during a study of identifying expanded T cells in peripheral blood. Study results and caveats: Clone count variance between roughly 2-week samples rose with total template count. Roughly 1.2 clones differed between technical replicates, versus around 15 and 19 over time.

A remark on this clone: No antigen is known for it.

V was cut by 2 bases and J by 6 bases, with 16 bases left in between. The CDR3 is made up of 16 amino acids. The germline V gene has CDR1 LGHNT and CDR2 FRNRAP. The table came from immunoSEQ multiplex PCR; TCRdb's copy has only in-frame clones and leaves some out. The sample includes under 90,000 clones, 89% seen only once; the top ten take 2.5% to 3%. This chain uses TRBV12-5 with TRBJ1-4; TRBD1 is a possible D gene (5 bases). The sequenced material came from blood. The receptor was derived from a person between 18 and 70 years old in good health. The CDR3 DNA reads TGTGCTAGTGGTTTGAGGAGGGGCCTGGAACATGAAAAACTGTTTTTT. Protein product: CASGLRRGLEHEKLFF.